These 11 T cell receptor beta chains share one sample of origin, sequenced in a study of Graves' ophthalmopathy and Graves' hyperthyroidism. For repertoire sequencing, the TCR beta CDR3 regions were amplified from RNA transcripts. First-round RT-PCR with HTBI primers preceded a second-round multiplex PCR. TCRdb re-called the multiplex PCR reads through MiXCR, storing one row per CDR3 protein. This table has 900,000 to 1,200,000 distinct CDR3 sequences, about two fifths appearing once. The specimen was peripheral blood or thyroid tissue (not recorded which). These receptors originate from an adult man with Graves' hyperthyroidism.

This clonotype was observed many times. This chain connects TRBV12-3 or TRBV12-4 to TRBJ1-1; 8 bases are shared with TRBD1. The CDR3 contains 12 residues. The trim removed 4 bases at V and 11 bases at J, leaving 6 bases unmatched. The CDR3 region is CASSSGGALAFF. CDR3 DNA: TGTGCCAGCAGTTCAGGGGGCGCGTTGGCTTTCTTT.

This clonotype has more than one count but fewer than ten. The CDR3 here is CSARSRGSYEQYF. The CDR3 DNA reads as TGCAGTGCCAGGTCCCGGGGCTCCTACGAGCAGTACTTC. The chain carries TRBV20-1 and TRBJ2-7, with a weak D call TRBD2 (5 bases). Germline V gene data show CDR1 as DFQATT and CDR2 as SNEGSKA (reference sequence). The V end lost 6 bases, the J end lost 0 bases, and 12 bases lay between the germline ends. The CDR3 has 13 residues.

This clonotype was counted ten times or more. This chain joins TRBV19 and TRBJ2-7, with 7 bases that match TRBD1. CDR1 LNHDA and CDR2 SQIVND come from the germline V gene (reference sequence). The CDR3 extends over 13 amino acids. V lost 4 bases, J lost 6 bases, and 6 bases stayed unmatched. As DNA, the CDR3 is TGTGCCAGTAGTACGAGGACAGGAGGCGAGCAGTACTTC. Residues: CASSTRTGGEQYF.

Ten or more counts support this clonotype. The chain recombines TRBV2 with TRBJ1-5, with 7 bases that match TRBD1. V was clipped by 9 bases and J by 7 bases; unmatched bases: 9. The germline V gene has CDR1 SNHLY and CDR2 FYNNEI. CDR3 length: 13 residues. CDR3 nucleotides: TGTGCCAGGGGAGGACAGGCGCGGCAGCCCCAGCATTTT. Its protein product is CARGGQARQPQHF.

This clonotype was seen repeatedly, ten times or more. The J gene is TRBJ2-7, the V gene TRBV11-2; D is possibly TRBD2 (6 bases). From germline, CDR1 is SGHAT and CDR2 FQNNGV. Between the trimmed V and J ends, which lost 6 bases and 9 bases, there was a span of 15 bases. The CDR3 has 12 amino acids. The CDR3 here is CASRHPRGGQYF. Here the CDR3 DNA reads TGTGCCAGCAGACACCCTAGGGGAGGGCAGTACTTC.

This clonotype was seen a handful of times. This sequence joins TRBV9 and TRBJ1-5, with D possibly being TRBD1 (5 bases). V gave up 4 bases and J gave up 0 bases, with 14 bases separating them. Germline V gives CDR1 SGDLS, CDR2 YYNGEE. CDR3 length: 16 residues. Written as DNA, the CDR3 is TGTGCCAGCAGCCAGTTTGGGACCTATAGCAATCAGCCCCAGCATTTT. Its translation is CASSQFGTYSNQPQHF.

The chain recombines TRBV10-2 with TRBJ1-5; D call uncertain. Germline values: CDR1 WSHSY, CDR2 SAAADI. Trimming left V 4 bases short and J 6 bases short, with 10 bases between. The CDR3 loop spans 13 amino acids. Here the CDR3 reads CASSVDGSQPQHF. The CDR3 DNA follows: TGCGCCAGCAGTGTAGACGGGTCTCAGCCCCAGCATTTT.

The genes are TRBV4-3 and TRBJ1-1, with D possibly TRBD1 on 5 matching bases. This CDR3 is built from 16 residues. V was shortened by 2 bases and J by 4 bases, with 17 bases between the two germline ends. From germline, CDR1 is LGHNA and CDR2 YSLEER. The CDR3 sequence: CASSQRSGERGTEAFF. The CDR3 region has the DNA TGCGCCAGCAGCCAAAGGTCGGGGGAAAGGGGCACTGAAGCTTTCTTT.

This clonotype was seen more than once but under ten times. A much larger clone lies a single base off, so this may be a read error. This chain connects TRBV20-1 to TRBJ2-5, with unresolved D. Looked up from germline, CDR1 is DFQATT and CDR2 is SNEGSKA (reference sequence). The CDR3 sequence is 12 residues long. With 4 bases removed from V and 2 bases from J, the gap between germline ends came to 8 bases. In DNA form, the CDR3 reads TGCAGTGCTATTCGGAATCAAGAGACCCAGTACTTC. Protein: CSAIRNQETQYF.

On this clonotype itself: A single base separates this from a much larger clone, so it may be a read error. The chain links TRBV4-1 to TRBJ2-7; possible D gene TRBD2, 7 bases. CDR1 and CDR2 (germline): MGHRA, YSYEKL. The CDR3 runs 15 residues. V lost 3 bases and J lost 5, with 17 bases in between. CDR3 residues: CASSQGGASSDEQYF. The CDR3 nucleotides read TGCGCCAGCAGCCAGGGGGGGGCCAGTTCCGACGAGCAGTACTTC.

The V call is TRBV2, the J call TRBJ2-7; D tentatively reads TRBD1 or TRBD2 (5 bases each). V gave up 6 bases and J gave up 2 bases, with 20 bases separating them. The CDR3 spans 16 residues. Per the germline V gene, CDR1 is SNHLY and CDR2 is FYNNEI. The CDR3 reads CASSSYRQGPTYEQYF. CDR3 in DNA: TGTGCCAGCAGCAGTTACCGGCAGGGACCCACCTACGAGCAGTACTTC.